The subject of this entry is one TCR beta chain. The specificity of this receptor is unknown. Base-call qualities are not available, and no considerably larger clone is one nucleotide away. This record comes from a study of control samples from healthy donors and cancer patients (dated by TCRdb to between 2020 and 2021). Counted from cysteine to phenylalanine, this CDR3 has 13 amino acids. The entry retains the CDR3 DNA only, 39 bases that are in frame from base 1. Clipping removes 11 bases from V and 7 bases from J, with 9 as the unmatched junction base count. CDR1 and CDR2 are read off the germline V gene as LGHNT and FRNRAP. Libraries came from the immunoSEQ multiplex PCR assay. In its TCRdb copy, this immuneACCESS table keeps in-frame sequences only and misses some clones. Where compared with another copy, unresolved V genes explain less than half of these, and the others have no known cause. Within this sample are 100,000 to 150,000 clones, with 91% of them counted one time only. Of the sample, more than 6.5% falls within the top ten clones.

The receptor comes from a man aged 18 to 30 in good health. The material sequenced was blood. The receptor chain draws on TRBV12-5 and TRBJ2-2, with 8 junctional bases fitting TRBD2. The DNA sequence is as follows: TGTGCTTCCGAGCGGGGGTGGAGCGGGGAGCTGTTTTTT. This is translated as CASERGWSGELFF.